The sequence of this T cell receptor beta chain was determined in a study of CD8 T cells in Susac syndrome. Trimming at V came to 6 bases and at J to 6 bases, leaving 14 bases not matched to a gene. Per the germline V gene, CDR1 is SGDLS and CDR2 is YYNGEE. The CDR3 runs 15 residues. This clonotype has a single count. Roughly 0.45 to 1 ug RNA was reverse transcribed with random hexamers. TCR beta CDR3 was amplified by immunoSEQ covering 54 Vbeta and 13 Jbeta. TCRdb passed the immunoSEQ multiplex PCR reads through MiXCR, listing each CDR3 protein once. This sample yields roughly 120,000 distinct CDR3 sequences, of which approximately 94% are seen a single time; roughly 0.095% belongs to the top ten.

Sequencing used CD4+ T cells from PBMCs. The V and J genes are TRBV9 and TRBJ2-7; 8 bases line up with TRBD1. This receptor was obtained from a human donor in good health. The chain's CDR3 is CASTSPEDRVPEQYF. The CDR3 nucleotides read TGTGCCAGCACCAGTCCGGAGGACAGGGTTCCCGAGCAGTACTTC.